This passage covers 14 T cell receptor beta chains from one sample sequenced in a study of blood T cell repertoires in COVID-19. Produced via immunoSEQ multiplex PCR; TCRdb's table is partial and in-frame only. Of about 110,000 clones in the sample, 70% to 90% were seen once. Sequenced input: peripheral blood. The receptor source for this set is a man in his fifties with active or convalescent COVID-19.

The rearrangement joins TRBV10-1 to TRBJ2-7; 11 nucleotides align to TRBD2. This CDR3 spans 13 amino acids. The germline CDR1 and CDR2 sequences are WNHNN and SYGVQD (reference sequence). V shed 8 bases and J 5 bases; nucleotides not matched to a gene: 5. The chain's CDR3 is CASPTSGAHEQYF. DNA of the CDR3: TGCGCCAGCCCGACTAGCGGGGCTCACGAGCAGTACTTC.

CDR3 bases: TGTGCCAGCAGCCATCGAGGCTCTGGAAACACCATATATTTT. It specifies CASSHRGSGNTIYF. This chain connects TRBV14 to TRBJ1-3; no definite D call. The germline V gene has CDR1 SGHDN and CDR2 FVKESK. The CDR3 has 14 residues. V dropped 3 bases and J dropped 0 bases, with 6 bases sitting between them. The whole variable domain, filled in from reference TRBV14 and TRBJ1-3, reads EAGVTQFPSHSVIEKGQTVTLRCDPISGHDNLYWYRRVMGKEIKFLLHFVKESKQDESGMPNNRFLAERTGGTYSTLKVQPAELEDSGVYFCASSHRGSGNTIYFGEGSWLTVV.

J is TRBJ2-1 and V is TRBV5-1; no firm D call. The V gene's germline CDR1 is SGHRS and CDR2 YFSETQ. Trimming removed 0 bases at V and 10 bases at J, with 8 bases between. This CDR3 region has 12 residues. The chain's CDR3 is CASSLAAWEQFF. The CDR3 DNA reads as TGCGCCAGCAGCTTGGCAGCGTGGGAGCAGTTCTTC.

The V gene is TRBV5-1, the J gene TRBJ1-1; D unresolved. V lost 0 bases and J lost 6, with 6 bases in between. The CDR3 runs 12 residues. The germline V gene has CDR1 SGHRS and CDR2 YFSETQ. CDR3 nucleotides: TGCGCCAGCAGCTTGGTACAATCTGAAGCTTTCTTT. Its translation: CASSLVQSEAFF.

The V gene is TRBV5-1, the J gene TRBJ2-5; maybe TRBD1 (7 bases). Trimming took off 5 bases at V and 5 bases at J, with 22 bases between the two ends. Germline values: CDR1 SGHRS, CDR2 YFSETQ. The CDR3 is made up of 16 amino acids. Written as DNA, the CDR3 is TGCGCCAGCAGACCGGGGGCAGGGGGTTTTTCGGAGACCCAGTACTTC. It encodes CASRPGAGGFSETQYF.

This clone was counted once. J is TRBJ2-7 and V is TRBV10-3; no firm D call. The CDR3 is made up of 14 amino acids. The germline V gene has CDR1 ENHRY and CDR2 SYGVKD. Trimming removed 6 bases at V and 5 bases at J, with 17 bases between. The CDR3 DNA follows: TGTGCCATCAGGGCCCCGCCGGAGAGGAACGAGCAGTACTTC. Its translation: CAIRAPPERNEQYF.

The chain has TRBV6-6 and TRBJ1-5; D possibly corresponds to TRBD1 (5 bases). Deletions cut 2 bases from V and 2 bases from J, with 13 bases between. The germline V gene encodes CDR1 MNHNY and CDR2 SVGAGI (reference sequence). The CDR3 loop spans 16 amino acids. The CDR3 sequence is CASSYVQGKGNQPQHF. The CDR3, as DNA: TGTGCCAGCAGTTACGTGCAGGGTAAGGGCAATCAGCCCCAGCATTTT.

The gene calls are TRBV7-2 and TRBJ2-2; 8 bases are shared with TRBD1. Trimming took 0 bases from V and 5 from J; bases not matched to a gene: 11. Germline values: CDR1 SGHTA, CDR2 FQGNSA. The CDR3 length is 18 residues. The CDR3 sequence: CASSLASDRAPGTGELFF. CDR3 nucleotides: TGTGCCAGCAGCTTAGCTTCGGACAGGGCGCCAGGGACCGGGGAGCTGTTTTTT.

By share, this clone ranks as medium-sized. The rearrangement uses TRBV6-5 and TRBJ1-3; possible D gene TRBD1, 6 bases. The CDR3 covers 16 residues. The V and J ends lost 0 bases and 7 bases respectively, with 16 bases between them. From germline, CDR1 is MNHEY and CDR2 SVGAGI. DNA for the CDR3: TGTGCCAGCAGTTACTCCGGACAGACCGCTCGGAACACCATATATTTT. Translated, it gives CASSYSGQTARNTIYF.

V gene TRBV5-1 combines with J gene TRBJ1-3; D is unresolved. The germline V gene has CDR1 SGHRS and CDR2 YFSETQ. Between the trimmed V and J ends, which lost 5 bases and 0 bases, there was a span of 6 bases. The CDR3 covers 13 residues. The CDR3: CASSPSSGNTIYF. The CDR3 DNA reads TGCGCCAGCAGTCCGAGCTCTGGAAACACCATATATTTT. The full variable domain, completed using reference TRBV5-1 and TRBJ1-3, is KAGVTQTPRYLIKTRGQQVTLSCSPISGHRSVSWYQQTPGQGLQFLFEYFSETQRNKGNFPGRFSGRQFSNSRSEMNVSTLELGDSALYLCASSPSSGNTIYFGEGSWLTVV.

The V gene is TRBV18, the J gene TRBJ1-1; D might be TRBD1 (5 bases). CDR3 length: 13 residues. V gave up 4 bases and J gave up 4 bases, with 10 bases separating them. Germline V gene lookup returns CDR1 KGHSH and CDR2 LQKENI. CDR3 DNA sequence: TGTGCCAGCTCACAAGGGGTGGGCACTGAAGCTTTCTTT. Protein product: CASSQGVGTEAFF.

The V gene is TRBV7-9, the J gene TRBJ2-7; 7 bases fit TRBD1. Germline trimming cut 2 bases from V and 4 bases from J; bases unmatched to any gene: 5. The CDR3 is made up of 14 amino acids. The V gene's germline CDR1 is SEHNR and CDR2 FQNEAQ (reference sequence). The CDR3: CASSLRGTEYEQYF. In DNA, the CDR3 is TGTGCCAGCAGCTTACGTGGGACAGAGTACGAGCAGTACTTC.

The rearrangement joins TRBV4-1 to TRBJ1-1; TRBD1 aligns across 7 bases. Germline values: CDR1 MGHRA, CDR2 YSYEKL. The CDR3 consists of 17 residues. J was trimmed by 6 bases and V by 1 base; bases with no gene match: 14. CDR3 DNA sequence: TGCGCCAGCAGCCAAGTTGTCCGACAGGGAGGTTATCCTGAAGCTTTCTTT. This gives the protein CASSQVVRQGGYPEAFF.

This clone has a single count. The V call is TRBV28, the J call TRBJ1-5; TRBD1 matches at 7 bases. Germline V gene sequence: CDR1 MDHEN, CDR2 SYDVKM. The CDR3 has 15 amino acids. J gave up 6 bases and V 6 bases, and 11 bases lay outside the gene matches. The CDR3 nucleotides are TGTGCCAGCAGGCGGGGACAGAGTCCCATTCAGCCCCAGCATTTT. Encoded protein: CASRRGQSPIQPQHF.